A single sample is the source of the 13 T cell receptor beta chains below, sequenced in a study of shared clonotypes between healthy human individuals. Data came from immunoSEQ multiplex PCR; TCRdb stores just in-frame clones and leaves some out. The sample contains some 2,000,000 clones, 95% of which appear only once. The specimen was naive CD4+ T cells sorted from blood. Subset here: CD45RA+ positively selected. These receptors all stem from a man aged 18 to 35 in good health.

On this clone: Other DNA sequences within the sample encode an identical CDR3. J is TRBJ2-1 and V is TRBV6-5; 13 nucleotides line up with TRBD2. Germline lookup yields CDR1 MNHEY and CDR2 SVGAGI. Trimming cost V 6 bases and J 7 bases; bases outside gene matches: 6. The CDR3 runs 15 residues. This CDR3 is CASRPGLAGANEQFF. CDR3 DNA: TGTGCCAGCAGACCCGGACTAGCGGGAGCTAATGAGCAGTTCTTC.

J is TRBJ1-1 and V is TRBV7-3; no firm D call. Germline CDR1 reads SGHTA; CDR2 reads FQGTGA. CDR3 length: 14 residues. V was clipped by 4 bases and J by 0 bases, with 9 bases between them. CDR3 DNA sequence: TGTGCCAGCAGCTCTACAGATATGAACACTGAAGCTTTCTTT. Translated, it gives CASSSTDMNTEAFF.

The chain uses TRBV10-3 and TRBJ2-3, with D unclear. Trimming removed 2 bases from V and 0 bases from J, with 9 bases in between. The CDR3 sequence is 15 residues long. Germline lookup yields CDR1 ENHRY and CDR2 SYGVKD. The CDR3 nucleotides are TGTGCCATCAGTGAGAGCAGCTATAGCACAGATACGCAGTATTTT. It yields the protein CAISESSYSTDTQYF.

The table lists this clone with a count of one. This sequence joins TRBV11-2 and TRBJ2-1; D may correspond to TRBD1 or TRBD2 (5 bases each). Trimming stripped 6 bases from V and 8 bases from J, with 23 bases between. This CDR3 is 16 amino acids long. Germline-derived CDR1 and CDR2 are SGHAT and FQNNGV. The CDR3 DNA reads TGTGCCAGCAGGACACTCACTGGGAAACGGGGCGATGAGCAGTTCTTC. Its protein product is CASRTLTGKRGDEQFF.

The chain links TRBV7-2 to TRBJ2-5, with 7 bases lining up with TRBD2. This CDR3 contains 14 residues. The V gene end was trimmed by 5 bases and the J gene end by 3 bases; junction bases not matched to a gene: 6. Germline CDR1 SGHTA, CDR2 FQGNSA. The CDR3 region is CASSPRRGEETQYF. CDR3 nucleotides: TGTGCCAGCAGCCCTCGACGGGGGGAAGAGACCCAGTACTTC. Together with reference TRBV7-2 and TRBJ2-5, the CDR3 gives the full variable domain: GAGVSQSPSNKVTEKGKDVELRCDPISGHTALYWYRQSLGQGLEFLIYFQGNSAPDKSGLPSDRFSAERTGGSVSTLTIQRTQQEDSAVYLCASSPRRGEETQYFGPGTRLLVL.

The chain couples TRBV18 to TRBJ1-1, with D unclear. With 3 bases removed from V and 2 bases from J, the gap between germline ends came to 7 bases. Germline V gene data show CDR1 as KGHSH and CDR2 as LQKENI. The CDR3 contains 13 residues. This CDR3 is CASSPAHNTEAFF. The CDR3 DNA reads TGTGCCAGCTCACCTGCACACAACACTGAAGCTTTCTTT. Using reference TRBV18 and TRBJ1-1 for the parts outside the CDR3, the full variable domain is NAGVMQNPRHLVRRRGQEARLRCSPMKGHSHVYWYRQLPEEGLKFMVYLQKENIIDESGMPKERFSAEFPKEGPSILRIQQVVRGDSAAYFCASSPAHNTEAFFGQGTRLTVV.

CDR3: CASSPRGPLGTGELFF. As DNA, the CDR3 is TGCGCCAGCAGCCCCCGGGGGCCCCTTGGGACCGGGGAGCTGTTTTTT. The chain has TRBV5-1 and TRBJ2-2; possibly TRBD1 or TRBD2 for D (6 bases each). Trimming removed 4 bases at V and 5 bases at J, with 18 bases between. The CDR3 extends over 16 amino acids. Germline V lookup: CDR1 SGHRS, CDR2 YFSETQ.

The chain employs TRBV12-5 and TRBJ2-7; no definite D call. The CDR3 extends over 13 amino acids. In germline, CDR1 is LGHNT, CDR2 FRNRAP. V lost 4 bases, J lost 3 bases, and 10 bases lay in between. DNA of the CDR3: TGTGCTAGTGGTTCCCCAGTCTACTACGAGCAGTACTTC. It specifies CASGSPVYYEQYF.

Concerning this clone: The same CDR3 is also encoded by other DNA sequences in this sample. The V gene is TRBV7-2, the J gene TRBJ2-1, with TRBD2 as a possible D gene (6 bases). V lost 0 bases and J lost 4, with 10 bases in between. This CDR3 region has 15 residues. CDR1 SGHTA and CDR2 FQGNSA come from the germline V gene. The CDR3 loop is CASSLASGFYNEQFF. Here the CDR3 DNA reads TGTGCCAGCAGCTTAGCTAGCGGATTTTACAATGAGCAGTTCTTC. The variable domain in full, with the rest retrieved from reference TRBV7-2 and TRBJ2-1, is GAGVSQSPSNKVTEKGKDVELRCDPISGHTALYWYRQSLGQGLEFLIYFQGNSAPDKSGLPSDRFSAERTGGSVSTLTIQRTQQEDSAVYLCASSLASGFYNEQFFGPGTRLTVL.

This sequence joins TRBV6-1 and TRBJ1-4; 7 bases are a match to TRBD1. This CDR3 region has 15 residues. With V trimmed by 3 bases and J by 4 bases, 5 bases remained unmatched. The germline CDR1 and CDR2 sequences are MNHNS and SASEGT. The CDR3 DNA sequence: TGTGCCAGCAGTGACCAACAGGGGCGTAATGAAAAACTGTTTTTT. It specifies CASSDQQGRNEKLFF.

In this sample, this clone turned up once. V is TRBV5-5 and J is TRBJ1-2; 7 bases agree with TRBD1. Germline V gene data show CDR1 as SGHKS and CDR2 as YYEKEE (reference sequence). V lost 5 bases, J lost 5 bases, and 24 bases stayed unmatched. The CDR3 is 19 residues long. The CDR3 region has the DNA TGTGCCAGCAGTTTTTCCCCCGGGACAGAGTACTCAAATGGATATGGCTACACCTTC. Its protein product is CASSFSPGTEYSNGYGYTF. The full variable domain, rest sourced from reference TRBV5-5 and TRBJ1-2, is DAGVTQSPTHLIKTRGQQVTLRCSPISGHKSVSWYQQVLGQGPQFIFQYYEKEERGRGNFPDRFSARQFPNYSSELNVNALLLGDSALYLCASSFSPGTEYSNGYGYTFGSGTRLTVV.

In its sample, this clone was seen once. The V call is TRBV6-1, the J call TRBJ2-7; 8 nucleotides match TRBD1. The length of the CDR3 is 14 residues. CDR1 is MNHNS and CDR2 is SASEGT in the germline V gene. Trimming removed 6 bases from V and 1 base from J; junction bases left unmatched: 5. The CDR3 sequence: CASRDRVGSYEQYF. As DNA, the CDR3 is TGTGCCAGCAGGGACAGGGTGGGGTCCTACGAGCAGTACTTC.

CDR3 sequence reads: CASSRQGDSPLHF. The CDR3 region has the DNA TGTGCCAGCAGTCGACAGGGAGACTCACCCCTCCACTTT. The chain uses TRBV2 and TRBJ1-6; 7 bases fit TRBD1. The V segment lost 5 bases and the J segment 10 bases; nucleotides outside the gene matches: 5. Germline lookup yields CDR1 SNHLY and CDR2 FYNNEI. CDR3 size: 13 residues.